This T cell receptor (beta chain) was sequenced for a study of blood T cell repertoires in COVID-19. This CDR3 has 13 residues. Trimming stripped 0 bases from V and 4 bases from J, with 6 bases between. Germline loops: CDR1 LGHDT, CDR2 YNNKEL (reference sequence). TCRdb's copy holds only in-frame clones and misses some; the assay was immunoSEQ multiplex PCR. The sample has under 250,000 clones, about 91% seen once. The chain carries TRBV3-1 (or the pseudogene TRBV3-2) and TRBJ1-2; weak D call: TRBD1 (5 bases). The sequencing input was peripheral blood. This clonotype was obtained from a middle-aged woman with acute or convalescent COVID-19. The CDR3 here is CASSQEGRYGYTF. CDR3 nucleotides: TGTGCCAGCAGCCAAGAGGGGCGCTATGGCTACACCTTC.